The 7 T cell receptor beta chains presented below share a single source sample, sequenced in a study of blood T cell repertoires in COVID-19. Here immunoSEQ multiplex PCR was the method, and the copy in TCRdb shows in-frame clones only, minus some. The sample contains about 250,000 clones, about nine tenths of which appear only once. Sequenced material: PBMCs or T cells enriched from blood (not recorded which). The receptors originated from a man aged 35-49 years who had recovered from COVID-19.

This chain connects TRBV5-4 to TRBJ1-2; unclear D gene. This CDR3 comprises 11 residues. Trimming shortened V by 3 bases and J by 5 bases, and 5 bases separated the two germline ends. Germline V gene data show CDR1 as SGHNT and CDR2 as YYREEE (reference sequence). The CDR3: CASSSGYGYTF. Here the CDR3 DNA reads TGTGCCAGCAGCTCAGGTTATGGCTACACCTTC.

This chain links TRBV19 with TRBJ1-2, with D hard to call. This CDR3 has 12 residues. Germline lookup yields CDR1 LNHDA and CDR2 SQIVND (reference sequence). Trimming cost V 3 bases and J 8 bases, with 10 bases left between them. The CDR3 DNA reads TGTGCCAGTAGTATTCACAGAAGAGGCTACACCTTC. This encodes CASSIHRRGYTF.

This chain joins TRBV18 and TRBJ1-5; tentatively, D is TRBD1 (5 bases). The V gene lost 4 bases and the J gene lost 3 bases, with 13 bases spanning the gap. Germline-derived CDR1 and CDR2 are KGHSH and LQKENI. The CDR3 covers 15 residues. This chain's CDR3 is CASSQNRGPNQPQHF. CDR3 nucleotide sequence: TGTGCCAGCTCACAGAATAGGGGCCCCAATCAGCCCCAGCATTTT.

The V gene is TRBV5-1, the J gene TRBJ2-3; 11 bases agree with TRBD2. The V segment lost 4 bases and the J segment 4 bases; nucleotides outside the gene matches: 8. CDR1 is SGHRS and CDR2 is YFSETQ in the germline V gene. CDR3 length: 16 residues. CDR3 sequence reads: CASSTLAGGLADTQYF. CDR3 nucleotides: TGCGCCAGCAGCACCTTAGCGGGGGGGCTGGCAGATACGCAGTATTTT.

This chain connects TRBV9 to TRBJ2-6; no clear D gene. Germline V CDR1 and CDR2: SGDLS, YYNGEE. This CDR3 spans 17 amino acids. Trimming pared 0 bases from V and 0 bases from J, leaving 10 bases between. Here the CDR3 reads CASSVASLPSGANVLTF. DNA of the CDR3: TGTGCCAGCAGCGTAGCTAGTCTACCCTCTGGGGCCAACGTCCTGACTTTC.

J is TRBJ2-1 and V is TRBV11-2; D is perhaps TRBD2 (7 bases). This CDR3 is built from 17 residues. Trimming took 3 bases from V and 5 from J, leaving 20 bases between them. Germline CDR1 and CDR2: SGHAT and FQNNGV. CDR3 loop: CASSLVRSAGAHNEQFF. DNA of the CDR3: TGTGCCAGCAGCTTGGTAAGGAGTGCGGGGGCCCACAATGAGCAGTTCTTC.

The CDR3 loop reads CASRRGTASPLHF. The CDR3 nucleotides read TGTGCCAGCAGGAGGGGGACAGCCTCACCCCTCCACTTT. The J gene is TRBJ1-6, the V gene TRBV2; 7 positions agree with TRBD1. The germline CDR1 and CDR2 sequences are SNHLY and FYNNEI. V shed 6 bases and J 10 bases; nucleotides not matched to a gene: 6. The CDR3 spans 13 residues.